This TCR beta chain was captured by sequencing in a study of cytomegalovirus exposure and HLA in healthy donors. In the study overall: A preliminary data release comprised roughly 85 million unique TCRs obtained from HLA-typed donors.

Comment on this clone: Its antigen remains unknown. The junction departs from the called germline gene at one end, perhaps through a read error.

The CDR3 spans 14 residues. In germline, CDR1 is SGHTA, CDR2 FQGNSA. General study points: The study found most TCR sequences rare, yet found some public TCRs in many donors. Highly shared variants forming one cluster were likely a sequencing artifact. Researchers catalogued 164 TCR beta chains as cytomegalovirus-associated.

The PCR had 60 Vbeta and 13 Jbeta primers. Profiling relied on immunoSEQ multiplex PCR, and the TCRdb table lists in-frame clones only, not all of them. The listing contains about 55,000 clones. Sequencing was done on a sample of PBMCs. This TCR was recovered from a man aged 50 to 59 in good health and CMV-seropositive. The chain employs TRBV7-2 and TRBJ1-2; D possibly corresponds to TRBD1 (6 bases). CDR3 residues: CASSPQSLQGKFLF. CDR3 sequence (DNA): TGTGCCAGCAGCCCGCAATCGCTACAGGGAAAGTTCCTCTTC.